Included here is one T cell receptor beta chain sequence, with context. Its target is not known. The CDR3 sequence is 13 residues long. V shed 2 bases and J shed 5 bases, with 10 bases lying between them. The germline V gene has CDR1 SQVTM and CDR2 ANQGSEA. Clones were read by immunoSEQ multiplex PCR, and TCRdb kept only the in-frame ones, dropping some. In the table there are approximately 73,000 clones, 65% to 85% of which are singletons. This specimen belongs to a study of T cell responses to AZD1222 COVID-19 vaccine. The study, taken as a whole, reports: Repertoires in all cases were sampled only once the peak T cell response had passed. Rises in breadth and depth of Spike-specific TCRs came after two AZD1222 doses. Seropositive at baseline were only a handful of AZD1222 recipients.

The material was peripheral blood, obtained on day 0 of AZD1222 vaccination. The chain is built from TRBV29-1 and TRBJ2-1; weak D call: TRBD1 (5 bases). The TCR comes from an adult in good health. CDR3 DNA sequence: TGCAGCGTTGAACACAGACAGAACAATGAGCAGTTCTTC. This gives the protein CSVEHRQNNEQFF.